This entry lists 23 T cell receptor beta chains sequenced from one sample in a study of T cell responses to AZD1222 COVID-19 vaccine. The method was immunoSEQ multiplex PCR; TCRdb's version includes in-frame clones alone and lacks a portion of them. Of over 95,000 clones detected, approximately 90% appear once; the ten largest clones hold roughly 6.7%. The sample was peripheral blood, taken 28 days after the second AZD1222 dose. The receptors shown here come from an adult who received the AZD1222 COVID-19 vaccine.

This chain joins TRBV14 and TRBJ2-2, with 12 bases matching TRBD2. CDR3 size: 15 residues. Germline trimming cut 4 bases from V and 6 bases from J; bases unmatched to any gene: 3. Germline CDR1 and CDR2: SGHDN and FVKESK. For the CDR3, the DNA is TGTGCCAGCAGCCTTGGACTAGCGGGGCCCGGGGAGCTGTTTTTT. Residues: CASSLGLAGPGELFF.

The chain uses TRBV19 and TRBJ1-1; D remains ambiguous. The CDR3 has 15 residues. Trimming pared 8 bases from V and 2 bases from J, leaving 18 bases between. Germline assignment: CDR1 LNHDA and CDR2 SQIVND (reference sequence). The CDR3 loop is CASQNPRGINTEAFF. The CDR3 nucleotides read TGTGCCAGTCAAAACCCCCGAGGGATCAACACTGAAGCTTTCTTT. Full variable domain (missing parts from reference TRBV19 and TRBJ1-1): DGGITQSPKYLFRKEGQNVTLSCEQNLNHDAMYWYRQDPGQGLRLIYYSQIVNDFQKGDIAEGYSVSREKKESFPLTVTSAQKNPTAFYLCASQNPRGINTEAFFGQGTRLTVV.

V usage is TRBV28 and J usage is TRBJ1-2; D is unclear. The CDR3 contains 12 residues. V was cut by 7 bases and J by 7 bases, with 13 bases left in between. Per germline, CDR1 MDHEN and CDR2 SYDVKM. CDR3 amino acids: CASMDQTLGYTF. The CDR3 DNA sequence: TGTGCCAGCATGGATCAGACTCTTGGCTACACCTTC.

V and J are TRBV7-9 and TRBJ2-3; tentatively, D is TRBD1 (5 bases). The CDR3 sequence is 15 residues long. CDR1 and CDR2 from the germline V gene are SEHNR and FQNEAQ (reference sequence). Deletions cut 0 bases from V and 5 bases from J, with 12 bases between. CDR3 nucleotide sequence: TGTGCCAGCAGCTTAGCTGGGGCGGAGATAGATACGCAGTATTTT. Its translation: CASSLAGAEIDTQYF.

V and J are TRBV11-1 and TRBJ2-2; D is perhaps TRBD1 (6 bases). The CDR3 consists of 14 residues. Per germline, CDR1 SGHAT and CDR2 FQDESV (reference sequence). Trimming pared 5 bases from V and 6 bases from J, leaving 13 bases between. CDR3 in amino acids: CASSLTQGPGELFF. For the CDR3, the DNA is TGTGCCAGCAGCCTAACACAGGGCCCCGGGGAGCTGTTTTTT.

The chain recombines TRBV6-5 with TRBJ1-1, with 7 bases lining up with TRBD1. This CDR3 region has 13 residues. V shed 6 bases and J 4 bases; nucleotides not matched to a gene: 5. Germline V gene sequence: CDR1 MNHEY, CDR2 SVGAGI. The CDR3 DNA reads as TGTGCCAGCAGCCCCGGGACAGTCACTGAAGCTTTCTTT. As protein: CASSPGTVTEAFF.

With respect to this clone: Other DNA sequences of this sample code for an identical CDR3. The V and J genes are TRBV6-1 and TRBJ2-5, with D possibly matching TRBD1 (6 bases). Trimming pared 0 bases from V and 2 bases from J, leaving 7 bases between. The V gene's germline CDR1 is MNHNS and CDR2 SASEGT. CDR3 length equals 14 residues. The CDR3 region has the DNA TGTGCCAGCAGTGAAGCGCAGGGGCAAGAGACCCAGTACTTC. Amino acids: CASSEAQGQETQYF.

The chain joins TRBV5-1 to TRBJ1-4; D remains ambiguous. CDR3 length equals 15 residues. Trimming pared 0 bases from V and 8 bases from J, leaving 14 bases between. CDR1 is SGHRS and CDR2 is YFSETQ in the germline V gene. CDR3 sequence: CASSLGVDIPEKLFF. The CDR3 nucleotides are TGCGCCAGCAGCTTGGGGGTTGACATCCCCGAAAAACTGTTTTTT. The full variable domain, rest sourced from reference TRBV5-1 and TRBJ1-4, is KAGVTQTPRYLIKTRGQQVTLSCSPISGHRSVSWYQQTPGQGLQFLFEYFSETQRNKGNFPGRFSGRQFSNSRSEMNVSTLELGDSALYLCASSLGVDIPEKLFFGSGTQLSVL.

V usage is TRBV5-1 and J usage is TRBJ2-5; 7 bases fit TRBD2. The V segment lost 2 bases and the J segment 5 bases; nucleotides outside the gene matches: 6. CDR1 is SGHRS and CDR2 is YFSETQ in the germline V gene. The CDR3 spans 14 residues. The CDR3 DNA follows: TGCGCCAGCAGCTTCGGACTAGAAGGGGAGACCCAGTACTTC. It is translated as CASSFGLEGETQYF.

This chain links TRBV7-9 with TRBJ2-1, with D possibly TRBD2 on 5 matching bases. This CDR3 contains 13 residues. From germline, CDR1 is SEHNR and CDR2 FQNEAQ (reference sequence). Trimming took 0 bases from V and 5 from J, leaving 5 bases between them. The CDR3 reads CASSLAGNNEQFF. The DNA of the CDR3 is TGTGCCAGCAGCTTAGCCGGGAACAATGAGCAGTTCTTC.

The chain has TRBV5-4 and TRBJ1-2, with D maybe TRBD1 (5 bases). The CDR3 runs 11 residues. The V end lost 4 bases, the J end lost 7 bases, and 8 bases lay between the germline ends. Germline V gives CDR1 SGHNT, CDR2 YYREEE (reference sequence). In DNA, the CDR3 is TGTGCCAGCAGCGAGGGGTCTGGCTACACCTTC. As protein: CASSEGSGYTF. Looking up the rest from reference TRBV5-4 and TRBJ1-2 gives the full variable domain: ETGVTQSPTHLIKTRGQQVTLRCSSQSGHNTVSWYQQALGQGPQFIFQYYREEENGRGNFPPRFSGLQFPNYSSELNVNALELDDSALYLCASSEGSGYTFGSGTRLTVV.

This sequence joins TRBV6-1 and TRBJ2-7; 9 nucleotides match TRBD2. The trim removed 2 bases at V and 6 bases at J, leaving 5 bases unmatched. Per the germline V gene, CDR1 is MNHNS and CDR2 is SASEGT. This CDR3 has 14 amino acids. CDR3 region: CASSEPAGGPEQYF. The CDR3 DNA follows: TGTGCCAGCAGTGAACCCGCGGGGGGGCCCGAGCAGTACTTC.

The V and J genes are TRBV18 and TRBJ1-2, with 7 bases aligning to TRBD1. Germline CDR1 reads KGHSH; CDR2 reads LQKENI. The CDR3 covers 17 residues. Trimming removed 6 bases from V and 1 base from J; junction bases left unmatched: 14. Here the CDR3 reads CASSPGTETTLNYGYTF. Written as DNA, the CDR3 is TGTGCCAGCTCTCCCGGGACAGAAACAACTCTTAACTATGGCTACACCTTC.

The chain employs TRBV6-5 and TRBJ2-3; the match to TRBD1 covers 9 bases. With V trimmed by 5 bases and J by 4 bases, 7 bases remained unmatched. Per the germline V gene, CDR1 is MNHEY and CDR2 is SVGAGI. The CDR3 has 15 residues. CDR3 amino acids: CASSITGGGADTQYF. CDR3 bases: TGTGCCAGCAGTATAACAGGGGGCGGCGCAGATACGCAGTATTTT.

The J gene is TRBJ2-6, the V gene TRBV28; 10 bases line up with TRBD1. With 5 bases clipped from V and 0 bases from J, the junction kept 10 bases outside the gene matches. This CDR3 is 19 amino acids long. Germline V gene lookup returns CDR1 MDHEN and CDR2 SYDVKM. CDR3: CASSPPGQGPFSGANVLTF. The CDR3 DNA follows: TGTGCCAGCAGTCCGCCGGGACAGGGGCCCTTCTCTGGGGCCAACGTCCTGACTTTC.

A note on this clone: One end of the junction varies from germline; a read error may be responsible. The chain couples TRBV7-7 to TRBJ2-2, with 8 bases that match TRBD1. Germline CDR1 reads SSHAT; CDR2 reads FNYEAQ (reference sequence). CDR3 size: 16 residues. CDR3 residues: CASSPDGTGNTGELFF. DNA of the CDR3: TGTGCTAGCAGCCCGGACGGGACAGGGAACACCGGGGAGCTGTTTTTT.

The chain joins TRBV15 to TRBJ1-1; D unclear. Germline assignment: CDR1 LNHNV and CDR2 YYDKDF (reference sequence). V lost 9 bases and J 0 bases, leaving 8 bases between the germline ends. This CDR3 has 12 amino acids. CDR3: CATTGMNTEAFF. In DNA, the CDR3 is TGTGCCACGACCGGGATGAACACTGAAGCTTTCTTT.

The chain couples TRBV3-1 (or the pseudogene TRBV3-2) to TRBJ1-2; 8 bases are shared with TRBD1. CDR1 and CDR2 (germline): LGHDT, YNNKEL (reference sequence). There are 14 residues in the CDR3. Germline trimming cut 3 bases from V and 6 bases from J; bases unmatched to any gene: 6. CDR3 region: CASSHEDRVNGYTF. The CDR3 region has the DNA TGTGCCAGCAGCCATGAGGACAGGGTGAATGGCTACACCTTC.

A single count supports this clone. The chain joins TRBV11-2 to TRBJ2-5, with 10 nucleotides matching TRBD2. CDR1 is SGHAT and CDR2 is FQNNGV in the germline V gene. The CDR3 runs 15 residues. Trimming at V came to 3 bases and at J to 3 bases, leaving 4 bases not matched to a gene. CDR3 coding DNA: TGTGCCAGCAGCTTTGGTCTAGCGGGGGAAGAGACCCAGTACTTC. This sequence encodes CASSFGLAGEETQYF.

The chain is built from TRBV5-1 and TRBJ2-7; possible D gene TRBD1, 5 bases. CDR3 length: 15 residues. Trimming removed 2 bases from V and 4 bases from J, with 16 bases in between. Germline V gives CDR1 SGHRS, CDR2 YFSETQ. In DNA, the CDR3 is TGCGCCAGCAGCTTAGTGGCAGGGTCGTCGTACGAGCAGTACTTC. It translates to CASSLVAGSSYEQYF.

This rearrangement joins TRBV28 to TRBJ1-2, with a possible D match to TRBD1 (5 bases). Germline CDR1 and CDR2: MDHEN and SYDVKM. This CDR3 contains 16 residues. V lost 4 bases to trimming and J lost 3 bases, with 18 bases between them. Here the CDR3 DNA reads TGTGCCAGCAGTTCTGCGGCCCGGGGGACTTACTATGGCTACACCTTC. Translated: CASSSAARGTYYGYTF.

The V gene is TRBV28, the J gene TRBJ1-4; weak D call: TRBD1 (6 bases). With 4 bases removed from V and 7 bases from J, the gap between germline ends came to 13 bases. Germline V lookup: CDR1 MDHEN, CDR2 SYDVKM. The CDR3 sequence is 14 residues long. CDR3 amino acids: CASSSHRVGEKLFF. CDR3 DNA sequence: TGTGCCAGCAGTTCTCACAGGGTTGGTGAAAAACTGTTTTTT.

The V call is TRBV7-8, the J call TRBJ2-7; 11 bases fit TRBD2. CDR1 and CDR2 (germline): SGHVS, FQNEAQ. The CDR3 is made up of 18 amino acids. The junction had 12 bases not matched to a gene; V was cut back by 5 bases and J by 0 bases. The CDR3 region has the DNA TGTGCCAGCAGCACGAACGTAATAGCGGGGGGGAGCTCCTACGAGCAGTACTTC. It specifies CASSTNVIAGGSSYEQYF.